The present entry profiles one T cell receptor beta chain with its context. As yet, its antigen is unknown. This CDR3 contains 15 residues. Trimming took 5 bases from V and 5 from J; bases not matched to a gene: 11. The record originates from a study of blood T cells in healthy people across ages. The study's findings and limits: Naive T cell percentage strongly correlated with TCR beta diversity. Shifts in expanded clonotypes may have been confounded by donor CMV status, which was unknown. Per-million-T-cell TCR beta diversity fell roughly linearly with age.

Using a J-beta primer mix together with a sample-barcoded 5' primer, a second PCR was run for roughly 7 to 11 cycles. TCRdb independently ran MiXCR on the 5' RACE reads; one entry per CDR3 protein. This sample yields over 1,500,000 distinct CDR3 sequences, of which around half are seen a single time; approximately 2% belongs to the top ten. Donors were healthy Caucasian individuals from Russia aged roughly 6 to 95. The chain employs TRBV12-3 or TRBV12-4 and TRBJ1-2, with 7 bases lining up with TRBD1. The specimen was blood. The TCR originated in a woman aged 40 to 49 in good health. CDR3 in DNA: TGTGCCAGCAGTCCCACCGGGACAGAAGCTTATGGCTACACCTTC. Translation gives CASSPTGTEAYGYTF.